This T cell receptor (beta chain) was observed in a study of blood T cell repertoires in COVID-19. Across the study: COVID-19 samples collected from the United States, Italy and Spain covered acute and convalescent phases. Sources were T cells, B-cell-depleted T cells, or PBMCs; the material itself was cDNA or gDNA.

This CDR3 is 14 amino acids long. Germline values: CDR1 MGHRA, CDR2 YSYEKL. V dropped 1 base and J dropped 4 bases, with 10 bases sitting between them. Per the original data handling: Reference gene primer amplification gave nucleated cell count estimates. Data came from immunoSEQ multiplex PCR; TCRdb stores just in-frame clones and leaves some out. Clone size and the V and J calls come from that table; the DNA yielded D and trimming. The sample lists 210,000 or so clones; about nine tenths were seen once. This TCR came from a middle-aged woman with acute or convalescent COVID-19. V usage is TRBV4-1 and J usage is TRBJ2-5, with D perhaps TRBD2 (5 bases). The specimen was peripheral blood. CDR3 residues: CASSQGGMGETQYF. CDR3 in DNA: TGCGCCAGCAGCCAAGGAGGGATGGGAGAGACCCAGTACTTC.